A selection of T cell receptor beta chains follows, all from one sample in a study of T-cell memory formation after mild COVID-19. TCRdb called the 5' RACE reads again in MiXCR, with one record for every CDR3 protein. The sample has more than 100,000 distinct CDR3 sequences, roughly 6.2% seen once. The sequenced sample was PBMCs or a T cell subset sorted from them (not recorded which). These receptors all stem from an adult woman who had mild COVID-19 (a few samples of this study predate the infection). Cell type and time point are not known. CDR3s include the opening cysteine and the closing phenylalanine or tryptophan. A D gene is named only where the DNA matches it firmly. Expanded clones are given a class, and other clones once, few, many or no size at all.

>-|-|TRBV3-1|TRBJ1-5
TGTGCCAGCAGCCAAGCCGGCGGAAATCAGCCCCAGCATTTT
CASSQAGGNQPQHF
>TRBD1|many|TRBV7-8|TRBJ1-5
TGTGCCAGCAGCCGGGACAGGAATCAGCCCCAGCATTTT
CASSRDRNQPQHF
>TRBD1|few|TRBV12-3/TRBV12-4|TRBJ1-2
TGTGCCAGCAGGTCGACAGGGAACTATGGCTACACCTTC
CASRSTGNYGYTF
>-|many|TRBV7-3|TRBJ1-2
TGTGCCAGCAGTAAAAACCGGGACGATGGCTACACCTTC
CASSKNRDDGYTF
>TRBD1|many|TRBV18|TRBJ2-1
TGTGCCAGCTCATCGGGACAGGGGTCAAACAATGAGCAGTTCTTC
CASSSGQGSNNEQFF
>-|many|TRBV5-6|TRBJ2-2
TGTGCCAGCCTTCTTTGGGGGACCGGGGAGCTGTTTTTT
CASLLWGTGELFF
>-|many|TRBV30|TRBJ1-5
TGTGCCTGGACAAGCGGCAATCAGCCCCAGCATTTT
CAWTSGNQPQHF
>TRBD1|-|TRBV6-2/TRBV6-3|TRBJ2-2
TGTGCCAGCCGAGGTAGGGGGCTAAACACCGGGGAGCTGTTTTTT
CASRGRGLNTGELFF
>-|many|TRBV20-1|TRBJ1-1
TGCAGTGCTAGAGACACAGGGAGGAGCACTGAAGCTTTCTTT
CSARDTGRSTEAFF
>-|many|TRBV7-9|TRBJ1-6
TGTGCCAGCAGCTTCAACCGGGACACCCACCGGAATTCACCCCTCCACTTT
CASSFNRDTHRNSPLHF
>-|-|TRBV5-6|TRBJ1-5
TGTGCCAGCAGCTTGGGTACTCAGCCCCAGCATTTT
CASSLGTQPQHF
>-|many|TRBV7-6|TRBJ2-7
TGTGCCAGCAGCTTTGCGAGTCACTCCTACGAGCAGTACTTC
CASSFASHSYEQYF
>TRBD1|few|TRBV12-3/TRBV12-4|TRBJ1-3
TGTGCCAGCAGTCATGGGACAGTAGGAGACACCATATATTTT
CASSHGTVGDTIYF
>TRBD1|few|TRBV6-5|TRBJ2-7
TGTGCCAGCAGTTACTCGGACAGGGACTACGAGCAGTACTTC
CASSYSDRDYEQYF
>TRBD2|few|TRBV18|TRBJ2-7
TGTGCCAGCTCACCGACACTAGCGGGAGGACGCTACGAGCAGTACTTC
CASSPTLAGGRYEQYF
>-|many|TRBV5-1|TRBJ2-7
TGCGCCAGCAGCTCGGGCACAGGTTCCATCGCCTACGAGCAGTACTTC
CASSSGTGSIAYEQYF
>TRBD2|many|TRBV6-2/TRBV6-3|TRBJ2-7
TGTGCCAGCGGGGGGGTTGATGAGCAGTACTTC
CASGGVDEQYF
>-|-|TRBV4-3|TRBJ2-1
TGCGCCAGCAGCCAAGCCGAGGTGGCCAGAAGTGAGCAGTTCTTC
CASSQAEVARSEQFF
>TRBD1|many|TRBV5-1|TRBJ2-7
TGCGCCAGCAGCTTGGGCGGACAGGGAGGTTCTAACGAGCAGTACTTC
CASSLGGQGGSNEQYF
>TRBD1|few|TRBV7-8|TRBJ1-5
TGTGCCAGCAGCTTAGGGGACAGGGGCGGGTGGCCCCAGCATTTT
CASSLGDRGGWPQHF
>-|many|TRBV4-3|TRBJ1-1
TGCGCCAGCAGCCAAGAGTTGGGTGAAGCTTTCTTT
CASSQELGEAFF
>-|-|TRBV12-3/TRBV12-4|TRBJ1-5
TGTGCCAGCAGTTTTGGAAGGGGGGGGGATCAGCCCCAGCATTTT
CASSFGRGGDQPQHF
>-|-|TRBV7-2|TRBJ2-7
TGTGCCAGCAGCTTAGCCCCGGCATCCTACGAGCAGTACTTC
CASSLAPASYEQYF
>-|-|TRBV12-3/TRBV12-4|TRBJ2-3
TGTGCCAGCAGTTTAACTGCGGGGGCGGGCACAGATACGCAGTATTTT
CASSLTAGAGTDTQYF
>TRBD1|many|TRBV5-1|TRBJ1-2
TGCGCCAGCAGCTTGGTTGGGACAGGGACTTCCTTCGGCTACACCTTC
CASSLVGTGTSFGYTF
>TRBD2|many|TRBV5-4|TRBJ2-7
TGTGCCAGCAGCTTGGTTAGGGTTAGCGGGACTCCCTCGGAGCAGTACTTC
CASSLVRVSGTPSEQYF
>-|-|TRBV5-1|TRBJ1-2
TGCGCCAGCAGCCCCGGATTAATCAACTATGGCTACACCTTC
CASSPGLINYGYTF
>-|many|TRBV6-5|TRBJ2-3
TGTGCCAGCAGCTCTACAAGAGATACGCAGTATTTT
CASSSTRDTQYF
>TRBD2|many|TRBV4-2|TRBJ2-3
TGTGCCAGCAGCCAAGCTTCTAGCGGGGGGTACACAGATACGCAGTATTTT
CASSQASSGGYTDTQYF
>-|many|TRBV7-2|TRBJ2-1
TGTGCCAGCAGCTTAGTGGGCGGAACCTCCTACAATGAGCAGTTCTTC
CASSLVGGTSYNEQFF
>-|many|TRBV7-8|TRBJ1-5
TGTGCCAGCAGCTTTAGTACAGGGAGCAATCAGCCCCAGCATTTT
CASSFSTGSNQPQHF
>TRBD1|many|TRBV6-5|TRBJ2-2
TGTGCCAGCAGTGCCGGACAGGGGAGAACCGGGGAGCTGTTTTTT
CASSAGQGRTGELFF
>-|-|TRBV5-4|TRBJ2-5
TGTGCCAGCAGCTTGGTCGGGGGAGGTTTGCCCCAAGAGACCCAGTACTTC
CASSLVGGGLPQETQYF
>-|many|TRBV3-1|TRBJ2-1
TGTGCCAGCAGCCAGCTGCGACCGTCCAACAATGAGCAGTTCTTC
CASSQLRPSNNEQFF
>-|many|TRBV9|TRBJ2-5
TGTGCCAGCAGCGTAACCCCCGGCCCCAGGGAGACCCAGTACTTC
CASSVTPGPRETQYF
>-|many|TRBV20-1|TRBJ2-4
TGCAGAGCGTCTGGGGCAGCCATAGCCAAAAACATTCAGTACTTC
CRASGAAIAKNIQYF
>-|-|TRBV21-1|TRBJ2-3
TGTGCCAGCAGCAAAGTACATAAGGGGGGAGTCCCTCGGACAGATACGCAGTATTTT
CASSKVHKGGVPRTDTQYF
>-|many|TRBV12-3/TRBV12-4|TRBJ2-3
TGTGCCAGCAGTCGCCCCCAGGGTCAAGATACGCAGTATTTT
CASSRPQGQDTQYF
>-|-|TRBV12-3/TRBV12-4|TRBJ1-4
TGTGCCAGCAGTTGGTCTGGGGGGCGTGGAGAAAAACTGTTTTTT
CASSWSGGRGEKLFF
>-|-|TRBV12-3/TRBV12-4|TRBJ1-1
TGTGCCAGCAGTTTCAGTTCAGGGTTTGGCACTGAAGCTTTCTTT
CASSFSSGFGTEAFF
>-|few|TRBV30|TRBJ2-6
TGTGCCTGGAGTGGGAGGGGACGGTACTCTGGGGCCAACGTCCTGACTTTC
CAWSGRGRYSGANVLTF
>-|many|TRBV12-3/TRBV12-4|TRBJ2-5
TGTGCCAGCAGTCCGGGACGTTACGAGACCCAGTACTTC
CASSPGRYETQYF